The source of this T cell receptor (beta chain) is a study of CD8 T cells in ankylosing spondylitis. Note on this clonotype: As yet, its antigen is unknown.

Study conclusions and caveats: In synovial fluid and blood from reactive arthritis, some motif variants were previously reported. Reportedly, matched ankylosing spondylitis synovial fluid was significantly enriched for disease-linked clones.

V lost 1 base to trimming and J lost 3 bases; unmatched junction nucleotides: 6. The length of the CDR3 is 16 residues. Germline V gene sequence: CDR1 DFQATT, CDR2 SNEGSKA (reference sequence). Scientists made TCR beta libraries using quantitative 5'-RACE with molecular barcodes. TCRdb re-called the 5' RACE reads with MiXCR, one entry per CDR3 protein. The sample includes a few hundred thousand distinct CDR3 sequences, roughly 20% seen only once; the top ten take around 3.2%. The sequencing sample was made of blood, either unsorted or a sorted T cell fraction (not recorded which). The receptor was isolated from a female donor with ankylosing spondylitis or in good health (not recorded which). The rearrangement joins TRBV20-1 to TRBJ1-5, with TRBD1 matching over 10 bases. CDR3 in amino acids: CSARATGQGHNQPQHF. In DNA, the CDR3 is TGCAGTGCTAGAGCGACGGGACAGGGGCACAATCAGCCCCAGCATTTT.